The rows below give T cell receptor beta chains drawn from one sample of a study of CD8 T cells in Susac syndrome. TCRdb processed the immunoSEQ multiplex PCR reads anew with MiXCR; each CDR3 protein has one entry. The table includes 130,000 or so distinct CDR3 sequences, about 90% detected once. The sample comprised CD8+ T cells from PBMCs. Every receptor here comes from a human donor with multiple sclerosis. CDR3s include the opening cysteine and the closing phenylalanine or tryptophan. The D gene is left open where the match is weak. Not every row has a clone size; where given, it reads once, few, many or a size class.

J gene | clone size | D gene | V gene | CDR3 protein | CDR3 DNA
TRBJ2-7 | NA | TRBD2 | TRBV14 | CASSHGLAGSEQYF | TGTGCCAGCAGCCACGGTCTAGCGGGTTCCGAGCAGTACTTC
TRBJ1-1 | NA | NA | TRBV7-9 | CASSFTGTIPEAFF | TGTGCCAGCAGCTTTACGGGGACAATCCCTGAAGCTTTCTTT
TRBJ2-7 | NA | NA | TRBV4-3 | CASSQEVWNYEQYF | TGCGCCAGCAGCCAAGAGGTATGGAACTACGAGCAGTACTTC
TRBJ1-1 | NA | TRBD1 | TRBV25-1 | CESRGGADSEAFF | TGTGAAAGCCGAGGGGGCGCAGATTCTGAAGCTTTCTTT
TRBJ2-2 | NA | NA | TRBV27 | CASSLGYTGELFF | TGTGCCAGCAGTTTGGGTTACACCGGGGAGCTGTTTTTT
TRBJ1-2 | NA | NA | TRBV4-3 | CASSQGRRANYGYTF | TGCGCCAGCAGCCAAGGACGGAGAGCTAACTATGGCTACACCTTC
TRBJ2-5 | NA | TRBD2 | TRBV7-9 | CATSGLADQETQYF | TGTGCCACCTCCGGACTAGCGGACCAAGAGACCCAGTACTTC
TRBJ2-1 | NA | NA | TRBV6-2/TRBV6-3 | CASSYSPGFPEQFF | TGTGCCAGCAGTTACTCGCCAGGGTTCCCCGAGCAGTTCTTC
TRBJ2-1 | NA | TRBD2 | TRBV4-1 | CASSQGPQTSGRSDEQFF | TGCGCCAGCAGCCAAGGTCCTCAGACTAGCGGGAGGTCTGATGAGCAGTTCTTC
TRBJ2-7 | NA | NA | TRBV24-1 | CATREWVSHEQYF | TGTGCCACCAGAGAATGGGTTTCCCACGAGCAGTACTTC
TRBJ2-7 | NA | TRBD1 | TRBV6-2/TRBV6-3 | CASSYSTGPPYEQYF | TGTGCCAGCAGTTACTCGACAGGGCCCCCCTACGAGCAGTACTTC
TRBJ2-2 | NA | NA | TRBV27 | CASSPLIPGNTGELFF | TGTGCCAGCAGTCCCTTAATACCGGGCAACACCGGGGAGCTGTTTTTT
TRBJ2-5 | NA | TRBD2 | TRBV20-1 | CSAISGRGLEETQYF | TGCAGTGCCATTAGCGGGAGGGGCCTTGAAGAGACCCAGTACTTC
TRBJ1-5 | NA | TRBD1 | TRBV18 | CASSPTGTVDYDQPQHF | TGTGCCAGCTCACCTACTGGGACAGTTGATTATGATCAGCCCCAGCATTTT
TRBJ2-1 | NA | TRBD2 | TRBV6-1 | CASTPGLAGSPSYNEQFF | TGTGCCAGCACCCCGGGACTAGCGGGAAGCCCTAGTTACAATGAGCAGTTCTTC
TRBJ2-2 | NA | NA | TRBV5-1 | CASGATGELFF | TGCGCCAGCGGGGCGACCGGGGAGCTGTTTTTT
TRBJ1-5 | NA | NA | TRBV7-9 | CASSLGPGASNQPQHF | TGTGCCAGCAGCTTAGGGCCAGGGGCCTCTAATCAGCCCCAGCATTTT
TRBJ2-5 | NA | TRBD1 | TRBV5-4 | CASTAGTGEETQYF | TGTGCCAGCACCGCCGGGACAGGGGAAGAGACCCAGTACTTC
TRBJ1-1 | NA | TRBD1 | TRBV29-1 | CSARGLETEAFF | TGCAGCGCCAGGGGGCTGGAGACTGAAGCTTTCTTT
TRBJ2-1 | NA | NA | TRBV3-1 | CASSPPQGVAYNEQFF | TGTGCCAGCAGCCCACCACAGGGCGTAGCCTACAATGAGCAGTTCTTC
TRBJ2-7 | NA | TRBD1 | TRBV12-3/TRBV12-4 | CASSKPGQGRYEQYF | TGTGCCAGCAGTAAACCGGGACAGGGGCGGTACGAGCAGTACTTC
TRBJ2-2 | NA | TRBD1 | TRBV6-5 | CASSYQRQGRELFF | TGTGCCAGCAGTTACCAACGACAGGGCCGGGAGCTGTTTTTT
TRBJ1-2 | NA | NA | TRBV9 | CASSIEGAEGYTF | TGTGCCAGCAGCATCGAAGGGGCCGAGGGCTACACCTTC
TRBJ2-4 | NA | TRBD2 | TRBV14 | CASSPLSGGGIQYF | TGTGCCAGCAGCCCCCTCAGTGGCGGGGGAATTCAGTACTTC
TRBJ2-6 | once | NA | TRBV30 | CAWREGTSEANVLTF | TGTGCCTGGAGAGAGGGGACATCAGAGGCCAACGTCCTGACTTTC
TRBJ2-7 | NA | NA | TRBV6-2/TRBV6-3 | CASSFRDRRDF | TGTGCCAGCAGTTTCCGGGACCGGCGGGACTTC
TRBJ1-1 | NA | NA | TRBV19 | CASSTRGDTEAFF | TGTGCCAGTAGTACTCGGGGGGACACTGAAGCTTTCTTT
TRBJ2-6 | NA | NA | TRBV7-8 | CASSPTPGANVLTF | TGTGCCAGCAGCCCTACTCCTGGGGCCAACGTCCTGACTTTC
TRBJ2-7 | NA | TRBD2 | TRBV6-2/TRBV6-3 | CASRIAGAGYEQYF | TGTGCCAGCCGCATAGCGGGAGCCGGCTACGAGCAGTACTTC
TRBJ2-3 | NA | NA | TRBV15 | CATSRPGLADTQYF | TGTGCCACCAGCAGACCAGGGTTAGCAGATACGCAGTATTTT
TRBJ2-7 | NA | NA | TRBV29-1 | CSTLGTRGSYEQYF | TGCAGCACACTAGGGACAAGGGGATCCTACGAGCAGTACTTC